Sequencing of this T cell receptor (beta chain) was carried out in a study of shared clonotypes between healthy human individuals (dated by TCRdb to about 2020). For the wider study: The cohort comprised a couple of women and a few men aged 18 to 49 years. For each donor, CD4 naive and CD4 memory were each given three plates, CD8 naive was given two plates, and CD8 memory was given one plate. To estimate repertoire size and how much clonotypes are shared between individuals, the study performed deep sequencing of blood TCR repertoires from about five healthy adults. To increase sequencing depth and limit assay-specific biases, TCR repertoire library preparation and sequencing were carried out by different laboratories using diverse techniques. Leukapheresis yielded between about 0.85 and 10 billion PBMCs per donor.

Broader findings and caveats from the paper: When four donors were compared, the shared fraction of clonotypes was about 5.2% for naive CD4, less than 4% for naive CD8, more than 2% for memory CD4, and 0.4% for memory CD8. Sampling was limited to blood, and TCR repertoires in tissue likely differ from TCR repertoires in blood. Even with the large sequencing depth, rarefaction of the sorted-subset datasets indicated that sequencing was incomplete. Compared with non-shared clonotypes, clonotypes shared by all four sorted-subset donors had higher generation probabilities. The small number of donors limited the genetic and exposure-history diversity represented. Pairwise subsampling indicated that sequencing depth was expected to affect the degree of clonotype sharing among donors. Naive subsets generally had larger estimated clonotype richness than memory subsets did.

For this clone: Its antigen remains unidentified. Base qualities are not provided; no much larger clone lies one nucleotide away.

The germline V gene gives CDR1 as KGHSH and CDR2 as LQKENI. Taken from cysteine to phenylalanine, the CDR3 has 15 residues. The sequence is cut down to CDR3 DNA, 45 bases in frame from base 1. V and J lose 0 bases and 4 bases, and a span of 12 bases separates them. Using the deep immunoSEQ assay, TCR CDR3 regions were amplified from genomic DNA by multiplex PCR. Extracted genomic DNA from each cell subset was distributed evenly across all wells of several immunoSEQ 96-well plates, and each plate was treated as a replicate. For sorted subsets, each replicate PCR was loaded with 200 ng genomic DNA, equivalent to some 31,000 T cell genomes. The purified libraries were quantified using a Qubit 3.0 fluorometer, sized with a Bioanalyzer 2100, and then quantified again using the KAPA Library Quantification kit. Each immunoSEQ 96-well plate was sequenced on its own single-read 150-cycle Illumina NextSeq 550 flow cell. In the original analysis: Because the immunoSEQ output included only junctional sequences and no quality scores, the filtering could not be the same as the filtering used for full-length reads. To assign V/J genes and CDR3, sequences were annotated using PyIR, a Python wrapper for IgBLAST v1.9, with IMGT germline references. Reads were removed for weak V/J assignments (E-value above 1e-6), missing CDR3, stop codons, out-of-frame junctions, or ambiguous translated residues. V3J clonotypes were defined as sequences sharing the same inferred V gene, J gene, and CDR3 amino acid sequence. To compute the percentage overlap between repertoires, the number of shared unique clonotypes was divided by the size of the smaller repertoire. Repertoire richness was assessed with RTK rarefaction, the Chao1 estimator, and Recon v2.1 estimates of unobserved clonotypes. Generation probabilities for all TCRbeta clonotypes obtained by the gDNA method from several donors were computed using OLGA. TCRdb mirrors the immuneACCESS table, restricted to in-frame sequences. Some clones are absent from its copies; in checked studies, under half trace to an unresolved V gene, and the reason for the others is unknown. That table furnishes V, J and clone size, whereas the DNA furnished D and trimming. This sample holds more than 2 million clones; roughly 94% were observed only once. Together, the top ten hold around 0.13% of the sample.

The donors were healthy, HIV-negative adults who had no recently reported acute infections or vaccinations. All donors were Caucasian adults living in Nashville, Tennessee, USA. CD4+ T cells were enriched by magnetic negative selection; naive cells were then positively selected on CD45RA, and the negative fraction formed the memory subset. Blood was obtained by leukapheresis, after which PBMCs were separated by Ficoll-Histopaque density gradient centrifugation and cryopreserved in liquid nitrogen vapor phase. Analytical flow cytometry was used to check the purity and quantity of every magnetically sorted T cell population. From each sorted fraction, genomic DNA was isolated and quantified by UV absorbance on a Nanodrop 2000c.

The sample taken for sequencing was naive CD4+ T cells sorted from blood. Taken with the paper, the label for cell subset or site translates to: CD45RA+ positively selected. The receptor's source is a man aged 18 to 29 in good health. The V and J segments used are TRBV18 and TRBJ1-2, with the D gene call left open. This receptor has the CDR3 CASSPPWGTSYGYTF. The sequenced DNA: TGTGCCAGCTCACCACCGTGGGGTACTAGCTATGGCTACACCTTC.